The entry below gives a single T cell receptor beta chain sequence along with its context. This receptor's antigen is unknown. Base quality data are lacking; no much larger clone is found one base away. This record belongs to a study of T cell responses to AZD1222 COVID-19 vaccine listed by TCRdb under 2021. Background for the entire study: Because spike-specific TCR depth and breadth did not differ between the two schedules, AZD1222 recipients who got a second dose at roughly 4 weeks were pooled with those who got a second dose at roughly 12 weeks. TCR sequencing covered over 230 trial participants: 207 given two doses of AZD1222 and around 26 given two doses of MenACWY control vaccine. Enrollment into the trials was organized by age into subgroups of 18-55, 56-69 and 70-plus years, and those subgroups contained about 150, 27 and 61 TCR-sequenced participants, respectively. Results and caveats for the whole study, not just this receptor: The whole spike protein was spanned by vaccine-associated CD4 TCRs, and dominant responses were seen in regions 160-218 and 743-854. A significant rise in spike-specific TCR breadth and depth was observed after two AZD1222 doses relative to day 0 and relative to MenACWY recipients. Conclusions about previously exposed vaccinees were limited because only six AZD1222 recipients were SARS-CoV-2 seropositive at baseline. Most participants were white British and females outnumbered males, and the authors suggested that clonal diversity may have been underestimated. Because no day 14 peak-response samples were available, the repertoires could be characterized only after the peak T cell response. Nearly half of unique spike-specific TCRs reportedly recognized epitopes outside regions mutated in the B.1.351 and B.1.1.7 variants. In the small 56-69-year group, the increase in depth fell short of significance, most likely because of low power.

In the paper's terms, the time point label means: baseline before first vaccination. The vaccinee samples were drawn from two UK trials, COV001 and COV002, one of which was a single-blind randomized controlled phase 2/3 trial testing AZD1222 (ChAdOx1 nCoV-19) in healthy adults. For TCRbeta chain sequencing, PBMC samples from trial participants were taken at day 0 and at day 28 after the second dose. The CDR3 regions of human TCRbeta chains were subjected to immunosequencing. Per the authors' processing: Repertoire TCRs were matched against a reference library of SARS-CoV-2-specific TCRs generated with the MIRA antigen-specificity platform. Breadth was defined as the fraction of unique TCRs that were SARS-CoV-2-associated. Depth was defined as the fraction of total T cells that were SARS-CoV-2-associated. Using the MIRA data, each spike-specific TCR was mapped to the spike region that the TCR reacts to and placed in a CD4 or CD8 class. Log10-transformed breadth and depth values were compared by one-way ANOVA with Sidak's multiple comparisons tests. TCRdb mirrors the immuneACCESS table, restricted to in-frame sequences. Some clones are absent from its copies; in checked studies, under half trace to an unresolved V gene, and the reason for the others is unknown. Clonal size and the V and J genes are those of that table, whereas D and trimming came from the DNA. Recorded for this sample are more than 95,000 clones; around 90% of them occurred a single time. The ten largest make up 1.5% to 1.9% of the sample.

This sequence originates from an adult in good health. Sequencing used peripheral blood, obtained on day 0 of AZD1222 vaccination.

The CDR3 reads as follows: CASSRGAWGNTEAFF. The sequenced DNA is TGTGCCAGCAGCAGGGGGGCCTGGGGGAACACTGAAGCTTTCTTT. The chain was built from TRBV6-2 or TRBV6-3 and TRBJ1-1; 7 central nucleotides agree with TRBD1. CDR1 MNHEY and CDR2 SVGEGT were looked up in the germline V gene. Including cysteine and phenylalanine, the CDR3 has 15 amino acids. The only DNA kept is the CDR3, 45 bases in frame from the first base. Germline trimming amounts to 6 bases on V and 1 base on J, with 8 as the count of junction bases outside the gene matches.